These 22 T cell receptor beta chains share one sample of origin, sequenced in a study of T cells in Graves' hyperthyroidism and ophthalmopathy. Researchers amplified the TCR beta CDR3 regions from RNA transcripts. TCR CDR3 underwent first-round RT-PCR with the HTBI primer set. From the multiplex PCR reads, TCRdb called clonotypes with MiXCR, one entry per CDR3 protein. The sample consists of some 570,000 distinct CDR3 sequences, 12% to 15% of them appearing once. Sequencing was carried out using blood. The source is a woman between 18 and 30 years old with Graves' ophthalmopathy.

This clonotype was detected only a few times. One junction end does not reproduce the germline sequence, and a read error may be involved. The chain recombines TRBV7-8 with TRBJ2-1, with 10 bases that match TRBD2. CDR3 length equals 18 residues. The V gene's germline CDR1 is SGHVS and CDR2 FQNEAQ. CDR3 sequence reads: CASSQANFLAGGYNEQFF. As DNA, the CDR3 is TGCGCCAGCAGCCAAGCAAACTTTTTAGCGGGAGGCTACAATGAGCAGTTCTTC. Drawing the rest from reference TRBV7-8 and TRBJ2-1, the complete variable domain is GAGVSQSPRYKVAKRGQDVALRCDPISGHVSLFWYQQALGQGPEFLTYFQNEAQLDKSGLPSDRFFAERPEGSVSTLKIQRTQQEDSAVYLCASSQANFLAGGYNEQFFGPGTRLTVL.

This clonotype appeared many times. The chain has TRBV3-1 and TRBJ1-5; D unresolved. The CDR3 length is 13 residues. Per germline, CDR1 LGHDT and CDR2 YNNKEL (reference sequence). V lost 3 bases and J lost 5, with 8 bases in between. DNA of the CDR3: TGTGCCAGCAGCCAGCGGGGTGATCAGCCCCAGCATTTT. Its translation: CASSQRGDQPQHF.

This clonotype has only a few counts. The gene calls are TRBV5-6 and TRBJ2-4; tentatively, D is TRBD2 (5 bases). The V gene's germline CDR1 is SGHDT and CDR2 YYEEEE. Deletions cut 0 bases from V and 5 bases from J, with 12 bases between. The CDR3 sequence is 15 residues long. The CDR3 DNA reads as TGTGCCAGCAGCTTGGAGACGGTGCGGGAAAACATTCAGTACTTC. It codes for CASSLETVRENIQYF. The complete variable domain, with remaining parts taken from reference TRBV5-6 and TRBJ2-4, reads DAGVTQSPTHLIKTRGQQVTLRCSPKSGHDTVSWYQQALGQGPQFIFQYYEEEERQRGNFPDRFSGHQFPNYSSELNVNALLLGDSALYLCASSLETVRENIQYFGAGTRLSVL.

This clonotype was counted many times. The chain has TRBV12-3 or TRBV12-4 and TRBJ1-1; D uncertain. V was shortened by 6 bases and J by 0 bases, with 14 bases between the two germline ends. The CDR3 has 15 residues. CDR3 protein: CASRGRPPMNTEAFF. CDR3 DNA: TGTGCCAGCAGAGGCCGGCCCCCCATGAACACTGAAGCTTTCTTT.

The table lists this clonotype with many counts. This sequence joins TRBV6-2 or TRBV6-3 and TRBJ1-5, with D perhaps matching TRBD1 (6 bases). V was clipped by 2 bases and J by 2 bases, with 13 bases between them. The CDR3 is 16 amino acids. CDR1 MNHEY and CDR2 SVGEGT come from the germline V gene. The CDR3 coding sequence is TGTGCCAGCAGTTACCACAGGGCCCGGGGCAATCAGCCCCAGCATTTT. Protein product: CASSYHRARGNQPQHF.

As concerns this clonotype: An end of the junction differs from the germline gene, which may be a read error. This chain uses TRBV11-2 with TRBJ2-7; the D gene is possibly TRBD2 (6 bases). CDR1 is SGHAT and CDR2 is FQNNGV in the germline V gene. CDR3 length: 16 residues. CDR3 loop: CASSPEGRDWSYEQYF. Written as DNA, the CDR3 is TGCGCCAGCAGCCCCGAAGGCCGGGACTGGTCCTACGAGCAGTACTTC.

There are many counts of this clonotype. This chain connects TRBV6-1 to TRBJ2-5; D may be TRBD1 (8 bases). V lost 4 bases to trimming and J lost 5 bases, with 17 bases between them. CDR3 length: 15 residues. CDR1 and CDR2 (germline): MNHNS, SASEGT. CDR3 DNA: TGTGCCAGCAGTGCAACAGGGGGAGGGGTGGAGACCCAGTACTTC. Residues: CASSATGGGVETQYF.

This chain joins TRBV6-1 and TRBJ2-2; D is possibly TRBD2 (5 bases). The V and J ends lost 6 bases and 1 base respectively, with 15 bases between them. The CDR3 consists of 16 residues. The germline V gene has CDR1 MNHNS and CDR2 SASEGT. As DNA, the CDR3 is TGTGCCAGCAGCCCTCTCTCAGCGGTGAACACCGGGGAGCTGTTTTTT. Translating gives CASSPLSAVNTGELFF.

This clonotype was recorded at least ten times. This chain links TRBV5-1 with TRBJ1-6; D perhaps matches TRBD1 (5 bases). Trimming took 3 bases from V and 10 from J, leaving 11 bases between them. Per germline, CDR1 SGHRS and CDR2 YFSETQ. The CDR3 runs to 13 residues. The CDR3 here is CASSWDYGSPLHF. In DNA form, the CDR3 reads TGCGCCAGCAGCTGGGACTATGGATCACCCCTCCACTTT.

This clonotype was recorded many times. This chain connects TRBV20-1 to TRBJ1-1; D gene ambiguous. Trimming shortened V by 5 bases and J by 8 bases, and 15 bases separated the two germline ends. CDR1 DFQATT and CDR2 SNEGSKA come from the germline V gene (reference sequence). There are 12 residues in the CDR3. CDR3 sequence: CSASPANLEAFF. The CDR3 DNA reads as TGCAGTGCTTCCCCGGCGAATTTGGAAGCTTTCTTT.

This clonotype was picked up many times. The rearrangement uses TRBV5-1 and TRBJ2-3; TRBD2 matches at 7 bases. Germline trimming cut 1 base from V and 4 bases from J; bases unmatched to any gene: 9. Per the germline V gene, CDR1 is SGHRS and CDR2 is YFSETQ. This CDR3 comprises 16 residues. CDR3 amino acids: CASSLRLAEYADTQYF. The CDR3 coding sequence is TGCGCCAGCAGCTTGCGTCTAGCGGAATACGCAGATACGCAGTATTTT. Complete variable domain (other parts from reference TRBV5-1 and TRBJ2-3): KAGVTQTPRYLIKTRGQQVTLSCSPISGHRSVSWYQQTPGQGLQFLFEYFSETQRNKGNFPGRFSGRQFSNSRSEMNVSTLELGDSALYLCASSLRLAEYADTQYFGPGTRLTVL.

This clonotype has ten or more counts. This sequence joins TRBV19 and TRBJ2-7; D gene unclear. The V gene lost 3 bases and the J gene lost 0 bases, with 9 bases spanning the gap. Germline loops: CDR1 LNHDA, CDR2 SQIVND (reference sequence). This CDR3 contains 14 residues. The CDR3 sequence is CASSITAYSYEQYF. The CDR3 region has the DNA TGTGCCAGTAGTATCACCGCGTACTCCTACGAGCAGTACTTC.

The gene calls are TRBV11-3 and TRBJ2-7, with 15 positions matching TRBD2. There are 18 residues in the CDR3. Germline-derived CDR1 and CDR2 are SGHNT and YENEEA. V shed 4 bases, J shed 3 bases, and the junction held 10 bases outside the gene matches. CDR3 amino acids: CASSSLGLAGGAVYEQYF. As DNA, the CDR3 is TGTGCCAGCAGCTCCCTGGGACTAGCGGGAGGAGCCGTCTACGAGCAGTACTTC.

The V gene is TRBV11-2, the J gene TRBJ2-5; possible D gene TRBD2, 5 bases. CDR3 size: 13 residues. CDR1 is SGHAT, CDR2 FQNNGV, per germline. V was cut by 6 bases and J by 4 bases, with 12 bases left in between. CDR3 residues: CASRPGVRETQYF. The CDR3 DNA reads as TGTGCCAGCAGGCCCGGGGTGAGAGAGACCCAGTACTTC.

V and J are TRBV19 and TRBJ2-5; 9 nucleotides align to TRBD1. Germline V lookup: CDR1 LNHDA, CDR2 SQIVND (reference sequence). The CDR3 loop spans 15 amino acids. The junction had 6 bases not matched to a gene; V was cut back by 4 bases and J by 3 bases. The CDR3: CASSNLQGAKETQYF. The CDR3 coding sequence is TGTGCCAGTAGTAATCTACAGGGGGCAAAAGAGACCCAGTACTTC.

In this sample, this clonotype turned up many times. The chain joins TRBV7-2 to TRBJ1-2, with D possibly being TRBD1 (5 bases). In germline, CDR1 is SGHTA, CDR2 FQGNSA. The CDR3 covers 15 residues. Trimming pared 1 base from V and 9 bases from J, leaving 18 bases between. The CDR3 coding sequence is TGTGCCAGCAGCTTAGATAGTACAGGTTGGGTGAGCTACACCTTC. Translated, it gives CASSLDSTGWVSYTF.

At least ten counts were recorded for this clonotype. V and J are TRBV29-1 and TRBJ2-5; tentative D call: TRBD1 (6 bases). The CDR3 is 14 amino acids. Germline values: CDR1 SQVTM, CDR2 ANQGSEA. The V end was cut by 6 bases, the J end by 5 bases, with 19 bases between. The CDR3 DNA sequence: TGCAGCGTACCCACAGGGTTGGGGTGGGAGACCCAGTACTTC. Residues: CSVPTGLGWETQYF.

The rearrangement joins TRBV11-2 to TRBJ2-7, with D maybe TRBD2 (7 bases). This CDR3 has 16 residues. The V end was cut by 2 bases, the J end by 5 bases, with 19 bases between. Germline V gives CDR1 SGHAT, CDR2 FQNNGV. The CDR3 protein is CASSLFGAGADDEQYF. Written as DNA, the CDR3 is TGTGCCAGCAGCTTATTCGGGGCGGGGGCTGACGACGAGCAGTACTTC.

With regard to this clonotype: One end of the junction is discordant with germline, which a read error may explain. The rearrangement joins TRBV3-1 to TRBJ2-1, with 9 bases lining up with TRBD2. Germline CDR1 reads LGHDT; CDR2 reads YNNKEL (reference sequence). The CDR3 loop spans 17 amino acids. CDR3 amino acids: CAGSLNSAGGYYNEQFF. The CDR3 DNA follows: TGTGCCGGCAGCCTAAATTCAGCGGGAGGATACTACAATGAGCAGTTCTTC.

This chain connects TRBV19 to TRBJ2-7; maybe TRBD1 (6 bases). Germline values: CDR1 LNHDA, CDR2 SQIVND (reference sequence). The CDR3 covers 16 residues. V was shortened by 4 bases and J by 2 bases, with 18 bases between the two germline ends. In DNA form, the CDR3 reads TGTGCCAGTAGTAAAAGTGCCAGGGGACCCACCTACGAGCAGTACTTC. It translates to CASSKSARGPTYEQYF.

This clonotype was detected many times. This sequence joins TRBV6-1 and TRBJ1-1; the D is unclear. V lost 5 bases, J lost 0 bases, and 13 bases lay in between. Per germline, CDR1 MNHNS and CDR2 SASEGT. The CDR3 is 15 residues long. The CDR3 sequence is CASSYGQIMNTEAFF. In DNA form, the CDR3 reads TGTGCCAGCAGTTATGGGCAGATCATGAACACTGAAGCTTTCTTT.

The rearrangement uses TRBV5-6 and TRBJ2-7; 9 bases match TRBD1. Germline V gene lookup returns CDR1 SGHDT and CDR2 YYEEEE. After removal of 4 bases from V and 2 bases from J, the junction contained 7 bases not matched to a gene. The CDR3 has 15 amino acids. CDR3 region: CASSGNRGRAYEQYF. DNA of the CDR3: TGTGCCAGCAGCGGAAACAGGGGGCGGGCCTACGAGCAGTACTTC.